This TCR beta chain was captured by sequencing in a study of shared clonotypes between healthy human individuals. Broader study findings: Represented diversity (both genetic and exposure-history) was limited by the small number of donors.

Turning to this clone: Its antigen is undetermined.

Nashville, Tennessee was home to all donors, each a Caucasian adult. Splitting of CD4+ cells produced CD45RA+ naive and CD45RA-negative memory subsets. The table came from immunoSEQ multiplex PCR; TCRdb's copy has only in-frame clones and leaves some out. This table holds 2 million to 2.5 million clones, more than 85% found once. Germline V gives CDR1 SGHTA, CDR2 FQGTGA. V shed 5 bases and J shed 4 bases, with 10 bases lying between them. This CDR3 spans 13 amino acids. The chain joins TRBV7-3 to TRBJ2-3; D is possibly TRBD2 (6 bases). This receptor was identified in a man younger than 30 in good health. Some clones in this sample may be carry-over from other donors' samples. Sample: naive CD4+ T cells from PBMCs. Stated subset: CD45RA+ positively selected. In DNA, the CDR3 is TGTGCCAGCAGCGTGGGCGGGGCAGATACGCAGTATTTT. Encoded protein: CASSVGGADTQYF.